This paragraph covers one TCR beta chain sequence. Its antigen is not known. Busulfan-fludarabine conditioning, marrow transplant, and cyclophosphamide on days +3 and +4 were administered. The entry originates in a study of T cells after posttransplantation cyclophosphamide. Study outcomes and limitations: TRB overlap between skin or GI tissue T cells and blood was limited. Donor CD8+ memory clones often dominated recipient blood repertoires at later times. TRB clonality was highly associated with recipient CMV seropositivity and reactivation.

The CDR3 totals 16 residues. Germline-derived CDR1 and CDR2 are SGHRS and YFSETQ. V dropped 0 bases and J dropped 3; count of bases not matched to a gene: 5. TCRdb's copy holds only in-frame clones and misses some; the assay was immunoSEQ multiplex PCR. The sample carries roughly 3,000 clones, around 74% recorded once. The sequencing here drew on PBMCs, taken after allogeneic stem cell transplant with posttransplant cyclophosphamide. The TCR was taken from a female patient aged 50-60 years who received an allogeneic stem cell transplant from a related donor, was CMV-positive, and had no GVHD. The T cells may come from the graft donor. The chain has TRBV5-1 and TRBJ2-1, with 8 bases that match TRBD2. CDR3 region: CASSLEAGESYNEQFF. The DNA of the CDR3 is TGCGCCAGCAGCTTGGAAGCGGGAGAGAGCTACAATGAGCAGTTCTTC.